Below, 11 T cell receptor beta chains from the same sample are listed, as sequenced in a study of T cell responses to AZD1222 COVID-19 vaccine. Data came from immunoSEQ multiplex PCR; TCRdb stores just in-frame clones and leaves some out. The data show 50,000 to 65,000 clones, with about 89% seen just once and 6.3% held by the top ten. Sequenced here: peripheral blood, sampled 28 days after the second dose of the MenACWY control vaccine. The receptors shown here come from an adult who received the MenACWY meningococcal vaccine as a control.

This clone was seen a single time. The chain has TRBV5-1 and TRBJ2-6; D is perhaps TRBD2 (5 bases). Trimming took off 4 bases at V and 2 bases at J, with 13 bases between the two ends. The CDR3 totals 16 residues. Germline V gene lookup returns CDR1 SGHRS and CDR2 YFSETQ. This chain's CDR3 is CASSLAGEPGANVLTF. CDR3 bases: TGCGCCAGCAGCCTGGCCGGGGAGCCTGGGGCCAACGTCCTGACTTTC.

The chain is built from TRBV7-2 and TRBJ1-5; D unclear. The CDR3 contains 15 residues. The germline V and J ends were trimmed by 1 base and 3 bases, with 10 bases remaining between them. CDR1 and CDR2 from the germline V gene are SGHTA and FQGNSA. The CDR3 sequence is CASSLVVSDNQPQHF. The CDR3, as DNA: TGTGCCAGCAGCTTAGTTGTTTCAGACAATCAGCCCCAGCATTTT.

The chain combines TRBV29-1 with TRBJ1-2, with D perhaps matching TRBD1 (6 bases). The germline V gene encodes CDR1 SQVTM and CDR2 ANQGSEA. Trimming stripped 6 bases from V and 3 bases from J, with 11 bases between. This CDR3 is built from 12 residues. The CDR3 loop is CSVGAVDYGYTF. Written as DNA, the CDR3 is TGCAGCGTGGGGGCGGTAGACTATGGCTACACCTTC. Looking up the rest from reference TRBV29-1 and TRBJ1-2 gives the full variable domain: SAVISQKPSRDICQRGTSLTIQCQVDSQVTMMFWYRQQPGQSLTLIATANQGSEATYESGFVIDKFPISRPNLTFSTLTVSNMSPEDSSIYLCSVGAVDYGYTFGSGTRLTVV.

In DNA, the CDR3 is TGTGCCTGGAGTGTGAAAGGGGGCGCCTACGAGCAGTACTTC. This sequence encodes CAWSVKGGAYEQYF. J is TRBJ2-7 and V is TRBV30; 7 nucleotides match TRBD1. CDR1 is GTSNPN, CDR2 SVGIG, per germline (reference sequence). This CDR3 has 14 residues. J lost 2 bases, V lost 0 bases, and 4 bases had no gene match.

The chain joins TRBV7-2 to TRBJ2-1, with TRBD2 identical over 13 bases. This CDR3 is 16 amino acids long. Germline-derived CDR1 and CDR2 are SGHTA and FQGNSA. Unmatched junction bases numbered 9, after V lost 7 bases and J lost 6 bases. CDR3 residues: CASILGGTSGINEQFF. The DNA for the CDR3 is TGTGCCAGCATCCTCGGCGGGACTAGCGGGATCAATGAGCAGTTCTTC.

This sequence joins TRBV5-5 and TRBJ1-1; no definite D call. From germline, CDR1 is SGHKS and CDR2 YYEKEE (reference sequence). The CDR3 runs to 13 residues. V was pared by 0 bases and J by 3 bases, with 6 bases between. CDR3 sequence (DNA): TGTGCCAGCAGCTTGGGCAGGTACACTGAAGCTTTCTTT. Its protein is CASSLGRYTEAFF.

This clone was observed a single time. This chain connects TRBV5-5 to TRBJ1-2; tentative D call: TRBD1 (6 bases). The CDR3 length is 14 residues. V shed 3 bases and J shed 0 bases, with 9 bases lying between them. Germline V gene sequence: CDR1 SGHKS, CDR2 YYEKEE (reference sequence). For the CDR3, the DNA is TGTGCCAGCAGCTCAGGGGTCGCTAACTATGGCTACACCTTC. It codes for CASSSGVANYGYTF.

This clone was seen only a few times. The genes are TRBV5-4 and TRBJ2-2, with D hard to call. CDR3 length equals 16 residues. CDR1 is SGHNT and CDR2 is YYREEE in the germline V gene (reference sequence). V was cut by 2 bases and J by 0 bases, with 11 bases left in between. The CDR3, as DNA: TGTGCCAGCAGCTTTAGGCGGACCGCGAACACCGGGGAGCTGTTTTTT. It yields the protein CASSFRRTANTGELFF.

J is TRBJ1-5 and V is TRBV19, with D maybe TRBD1 (6 bases). The V and J ends lost 7 bases and 6 bases respectively, with 16 bases between them. This CDR3 spans 14 amino acids. CDR1 is LNHDA and CDR2 is SQIVND in the germline V gene (reference sequence). CDR3 nucleotides: TGTGCCAGTACCATGGGCGGGGGGCCTCAGCCCCAGCATTTT. Translating gives CASTMGGGPQPQHF.

The V and J genes are TRBV19 and TRBJ1-5, with D possibly being TRBD1 (5 bases). The CDR3 loop spans 16 amino acids. Germline CDR1 is LNHDA and CDR2 is SQIVND (reference sequence). Trimming stripped 3 bases from V and 1 base from J, with 13 bases between. The CDR3 coding sequence is TGTGCCAGTAGTATTGACTCGGGGGTCAGCAATCAGCCCCAGCATTTT. Translation: CASSIDSGVSNQPQHF.

The chain couples TRBV28 to TRBJ1-4, with unresolved D. CDR1 is MDHEN, CDR2 SYDVKM, per germline. The CDR3 extends over 16 amino acids. Trimming cost V 1 base and J 0 bases, with 9 bases left between them. CDR3 amino acids: CASSLYDRSTNEKLFF. CDR3 DNA: TGTGCCAGCAGTTTATATGACCGTTCAACTAATGAAAAACTGTTTTTT. The variable domain in full, with the rest retrieved from reference TRBV28 and TRBJ1-4, is DVKVTQSSRYLVKRTGEKVFLECVQDMDHENMFWYRQDPGLGLRLIYFSYDVKMKEKGDIPEGYSVSREKKERFSLILESASTNQTSMYLCASSLYDRSTNEKLFFGSGTQLSVL.